This T cell receptor (beta chain) was retrieved from a study of cytomegalovirus exposure and HLA in healthy donors. General observations from the study: Reported performance of the classifier showed diagnosis of cytomegalovirus status with high specificity and sensitivity.

The repertoire was sequenced with immunoSEQ multiplex PCR; TCRdb's copy has only in-frame clones and lacks some. Seen here are 200,000 to 250,000 clones, roughly 87% observed once, and the top ten hold around 11%. Regarding this clone: What it binds is unknown.

Germline V gives CDR1 MNHEY, CDR2 SMNVEV (reference sequence). This CDR3 comprises 16 residues. Trimming pared 1 base from V and 0 bases from J, leaving 13 bases between. The source is a man aged 18 to 35 in good health and CMV-seropositive. V and J are TRBV27 and TRBJ2-7; D possibly corresponds to TRBD1 (7 bases). The sample was PBMCs. CDR3 loop: CASSLWFRGDSYEQYF. As DNA, the CDR3 is TGTGCCAGCAGTTTATGGTTCAGGGGGGACTCCTACGAGCAGTACTTC.